This T cell receptor beta chain was found in a study of blood T cell repertoires in COVID-19 (dated by TCRdb to 2018 to 2021). At the level of the whole study: The collaborator samples originated in the United States, Italy and Spain and spanned the acute and convalescent phases of COVID-19. The prospective study material was composed of cDNA or gDNA derived from T cells, B-cell-depleted T cells, or PBMCs. Subjects who had been exposed to COVID-19, were actively infected with it, or had recovered from it provided the deeply sampled blood TCRbeta repertoires that made up the dataset. The repertoires were released in a freely available public database meant as a resource for research on the immune response to SARS-CoV-2. The samples were drawn from two sources: the first 160 participants of the ongoing ImmuneRACE study, and approximately 1,300 subjects contributed by 6 global collaborators. Sample metadata almost always included a de-identified subject ID, COVID-19 status, age in years and sex. Where available, HLA class I and class II types were obtained from metadata supplied by the sample provider rather than from assay-based typing. Summary of the overall study and its limitations: Clinical and demographic metadata were provided uncurated, with the amount varying by source and participant.

Whole blood was collected in K2EDTA tubes by collaborating institutions according to the institutions' own protocols. For TCRbeta analysis, collaborators shipped samples in one of three forms: frozen whole blood, isolated PBMCs, or DNA extracted from either of those sample types. As for this clone: No antigen is known for it. No per-base quality is available; no much larger clone lies one base away.

The CDR3 covers 13 residues, taking in both the cysteine and the phenylalanine. Only the CDR3 portion is preserved as DNA: 39 bases, with reading frame beginning at the first base. From the germline V gene (reference sequence), CDR1 is MNHEY and CDR2 is SMNVEV. At the junction V is shortened by 5 bases and J by 1 base, with 8 bases in between. The immunoSEQ Assay, a bias-controlled multiplex PCR, was used to amplify TCRbeta CDR3 regions from genomic DNA. The authors processed their data as follows. The number of nucleated cells in each sample was estimated from the amplification of reference gene primers within the assay. Sequence reads were collapsed and filtered to measure the absolute abundance of every unique TCRbeta CDR3 rearrangement. For each sample, productive Simpson clonality was calculated by taking the square root of Simpson's diversity index across productive rearrangements. What TCRdb holds here is the immuneACCESS table cut down to in-frame rearrangements. Part of the clones is not present; checked against another copy, under half of the missing clones reflect an unresolved V gene, and the others are unexplained. That table is the source of V, J and clone size, and D and trimming were worked out from the DNA. The sample yields about 220,000 clones; 75% to 90% were counted once. The top ten constitute 5.1% of the sample.

This receptor was obtained from a human donor in a cohort sampled during active COVID-19. The rearrangement joined TRBV27 to TRBJ1-1; the D gene is unclear. Specimen: peripheral blood. CDR3 sequence: CASSLQKNTEAFF. Here is the DNA: TGTGCCAGCAGTCTCCAGAAGAACACTGAAGCTTTCTTT.